These T cell receptor beta chains were read from a single sample in a study of vaccination and CD4 T cells after COVID-19. Via MiXCR, TCRdb re-called the PCR reads, giving one row per CDR3 protein. The sample has about 9,800 distinct CDR3 sequences; 45% to 55% are singletons. No antigen has been assigned to these receptors. Sequenced material: CD4+ T cells from blood, cultured in vitro. These receptors all stem from a human donor who had recovered from COVID-19. Both conserved end residues are trimmed from each CDR3.

J gene: TRBJ2-7; V gene: TRBV6-2/TRBV6-3; CDR3 protein: ASGRQGRSYEQY
J gene: TRBJ1-1; V gene: TRBV6-5; CDR3 protein: ASSYSRLGDRGPDTEAF
J gene: TRBJ2-2; V gene: TRBV7-9; CDR3 protein: ASSPGLAGATGELF
J gene: TRBJ1-5; V gene: TRBV5-1; CDR3 protein: ASSFGQGSGPQH
J gene: TRBJ2-2; V gene: TRBV7-2; CDR3 protein: ASRPRLAGGSGELF
J gene: TRBJ1-2; V gene: TRBV20-1; CDR3 protein: SARKGADGYT
J gene: TRBJ1-2; V gene: TRBV24-1; CDR3 protein: ATSDSLFRGYT
J gene: TRBJ1-1; V gene: TRBV12-3/TRBV12-4; CDR3 protein: ASTQGGGNTEAF
J gene: TRBJ1-5; V gene: TRBV6-1; CDR3 protein: ASSEGAGSNQPQH
J gene: TRBJ1-6; V gene: TRBV4-1; CDR3 protein: ASSGRDSNSPLH
J gene: TRBJ2-1; V gene: TRBV2; CDR3 protein: ASIPGTGYNEQF
J gene: TRBJ2-3; V gene: TRBV7-2; CDR3 protein: ASSYAWMGRTDTQY
J gene: TRBJ1-2; V gene: TRBV6-1; CDR3 protein: ASLGQAVANYGYT
J gene: TRBJ1-1; V gene: TRBV6-1; CDR3 protein: AAQSPGSAEAF
J gene: TRBJ1-2; V gene: TRBV19; CDR3 protein: ASSTDRANYGYT
J gene: TRBJ2-1; V gene: TRBV6-1; CDR3 protein: ASLLSPSGYYNEQF
J gene: TRBJ1-2; V gene: TRBV12-3/TRBV12-4; CDR3 protein: ASSLALGGST
J gene: TRBJ2-1; V gene: TRBV7-2; CDR3 protein: ASSQRDGGEQF
J gene: TRBJ1-2; V gene: TRBV21-1; CDR3 protein: ASSPIGAEDYGYT
J gene: TRBJ2-7; V gene: TRBV27; CDR3 protein: ASSADARISSTEQY
J gene: TRBJ1-2; V gene: TRBV6-5; CDR3 protein: AIGGDSNYGYT
J gene: TRBJ2-5; V gene: TRBV6-5; CDR3 protein: ASSYGLGGYQETQY
J gene: TRBJ2-5; V gene: TRBV5-4; CDR3 protein: ASRSGQQGETQY
J gene: TRBJ1-1; V gene: TRBV20-1; CDR3 protein: SAPDPRVLSEAF
J gene: TRBJ1-6; V gene: TRBV6-1; CDR3 protein: ASSELGGRPFSPLH
J gene: TRBJ1-2; V gene: TRBV30; CDR3 protein: AWSVQAYGYT
J gene: TRBJ2-3; V gene: TRBV20-1; CDR3 protein: SALRLAGGLGEWYTDTQY
J gene: TRBJ1-2; V gene: TRBV2; CDR3 protein: ASSQHPGTKNYGYT
J gene: TRBJ2-2; V gene: TRBV4-2; CDR3 protein: ASSQGLADTGELF
J gene: TRBJ2-3; V gene: TRBV11-3; CDR3 protein: ASSLDELGSDTQY
J gene: TRBJ2-6; V gene: TRBV7-9; CDR3 protein: ASSLGRGLSGANVLT
J gene: TRBJ1-2; V gene: TRBV7-9; CDR3 protein: ASSLSQGLNYGYT
J gene: TRBJ1-2; V gene: TRBV2; CDR3 protein: ASRLGGQEAANYGYT
J gene: TRBJ1-1; V gene: TRBV2; CDR3 protein: ASSEAGAWAENTEAF
J gene: TRBJ1-5; V gene: TRBV6-2/TRBV6-3; CDR3 protein: ASIGQGGQPQH
J gene: TRBJ2-7; V gene: TRBV11-3; CDR3 protein: ASSLSGQGAYEQY
J gene: TRBJ1-2; V gene: TRBV28; CDR3 protein: ASRETGLANYGYT
J gene: TRBJ2-2; V gene: TRBV7-2; CDR3 protein: ASSLTELAGIGELF
J gene: TRBJ1-5; V gene: TRBV2; CDR3 protein: ASSDVARGQPQH
J gene: TRBJ1-1; V gene: TRBV2; CDR3 protein: ASSLGQAKTLGAF
J gene: TRBJ1-2; V gene: TRBV12-3/TRBV12-4; CDR3 protein: ASSNDRGYRVYGYT
J gene: TRBJ2-4; V gene: TRBV27; CDR3 protein: ASSFQY
J gene: TRBJ1-2; V gene: TRBV4-3; CDR3 protein: ASSQDGTFRGYT